This TCR beta chain was sequenced during a study of identical twins. The V gene lost 0 bases and the J gene lost 2 bases, with 14 bases spanning the gap. CDR3 length equals 16 residues. Germline CDR1 and CDR2: LNHNV and YYDKDF (reference sequence). Remarks on this clonotype: Its antigen is unidentified.

TCRdb reprocessed the 5' RACE reads with MiXCR, giving one entry per CDR3 protein. The profile covers 550,000 to 700,000 distinct CDR3 sequences, with more than 9% appearing a single time and 3% taken by the ten largest. Study-wide results and limits: Monozygotic twin pairs showed more out-of-frame TCR alpha sharing than models estimated.

This sample also belongs to another study, concerning yellow fever vaccine responses in identical twins.

V is TRBV15 and J is TRBJ2-7; D unresolved. The sequenced material came from PBMCs. This receptor was identified in a woman younger than 30 in good health. The CDR3 bases are TGTGCCACCAGCAGAGATAGTGGTGGCGGTCCCTACGAGCAGTACTTC. This encodes CATSRDSGGGPYEQYF.